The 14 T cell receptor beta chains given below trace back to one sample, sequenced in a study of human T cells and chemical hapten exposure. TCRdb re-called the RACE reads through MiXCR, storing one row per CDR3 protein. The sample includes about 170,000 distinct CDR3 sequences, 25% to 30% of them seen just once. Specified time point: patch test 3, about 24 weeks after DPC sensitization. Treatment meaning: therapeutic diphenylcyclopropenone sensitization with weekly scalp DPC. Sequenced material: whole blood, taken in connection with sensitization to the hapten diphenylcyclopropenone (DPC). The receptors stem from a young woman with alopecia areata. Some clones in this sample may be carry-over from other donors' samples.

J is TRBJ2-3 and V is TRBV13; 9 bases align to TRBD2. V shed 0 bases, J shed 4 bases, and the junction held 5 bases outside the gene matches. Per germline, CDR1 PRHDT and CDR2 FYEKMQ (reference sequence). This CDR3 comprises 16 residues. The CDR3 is CASSLGARGGADTQYF. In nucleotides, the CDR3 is TGTGCCAGCAGCTTAGGAGCTCGCGGGGGGGCAGATACGCAGTATTTT. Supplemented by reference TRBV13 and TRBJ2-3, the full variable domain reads AAGVIQSPRHLIKEKRETATLKCYPIPRHDTVYWYQQGPGQDPQFLISFYEKMQSDKGSIPDRFSAQQFSDYHSELNMSSLELGDSALYFCASSLGARGGADTQYFGPGTRLTVL.

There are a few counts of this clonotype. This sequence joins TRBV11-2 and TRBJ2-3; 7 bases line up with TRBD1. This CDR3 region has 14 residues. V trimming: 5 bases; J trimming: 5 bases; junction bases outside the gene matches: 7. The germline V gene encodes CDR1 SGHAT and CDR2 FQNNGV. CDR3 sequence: CASSPWTGLDTQYF. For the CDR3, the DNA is TGTGCCAGCAGCCCTTGGACAGGTTTAGATACGCAGTATTTT.

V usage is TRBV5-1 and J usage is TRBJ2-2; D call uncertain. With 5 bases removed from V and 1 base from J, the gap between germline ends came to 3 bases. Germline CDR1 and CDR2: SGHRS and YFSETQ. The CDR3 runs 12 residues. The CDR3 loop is CASRRNTGELFF. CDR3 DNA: TGCGCCAGCAGGCGGAACACCGGGGAGCTGTTTTTT.

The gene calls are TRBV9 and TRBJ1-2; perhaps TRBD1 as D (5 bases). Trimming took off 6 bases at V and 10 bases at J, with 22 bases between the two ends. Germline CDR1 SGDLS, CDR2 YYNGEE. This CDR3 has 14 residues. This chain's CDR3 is CASTRRGASDDYTF. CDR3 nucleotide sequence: TGTGCCAGCACCAGACGGGGCGCCAGCGATGACTACACCTTC.

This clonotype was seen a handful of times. The CDR3: CASSFTGGDSPLHF. Written as DNA, the CDR3 is TGTGCCAGCAGCTTTACAGGGGGGGATTCACCCCTCCACTTT. This sequence joins TRBV7-8 and TRBJ1-6; TRBD1 matches 8 bases. The CDR3 contains 14 residues. J gave up 8 bases and V 3 bases, and 3 bases lay outside the gene matches. Germline V lookup: CDR1 SGHVS, CDR2 FQNEAQ.

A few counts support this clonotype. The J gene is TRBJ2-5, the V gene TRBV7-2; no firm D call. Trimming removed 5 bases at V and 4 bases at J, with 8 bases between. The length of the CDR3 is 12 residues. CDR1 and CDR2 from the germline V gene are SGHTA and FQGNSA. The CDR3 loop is CASSPAPETQYF. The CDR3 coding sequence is TGTGCCAGCAGCCCCGCCCCAGAGACCCAGTACTTC.

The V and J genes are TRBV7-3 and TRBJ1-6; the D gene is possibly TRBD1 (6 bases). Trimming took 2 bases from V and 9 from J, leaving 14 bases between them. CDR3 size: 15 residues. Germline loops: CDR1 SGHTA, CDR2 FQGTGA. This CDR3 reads CASSLVAGDTSPLHF. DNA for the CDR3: TGTGCCAGCAGCTTAGTCGCAGGGGACACTTCACCCCTCCACTTT.

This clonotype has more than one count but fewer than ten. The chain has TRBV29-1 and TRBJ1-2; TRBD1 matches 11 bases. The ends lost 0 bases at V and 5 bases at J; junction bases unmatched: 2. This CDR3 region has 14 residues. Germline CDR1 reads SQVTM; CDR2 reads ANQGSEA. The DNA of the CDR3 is TGCAGCGTTGAAGACGGGACAGGGGGATATGGCTACACCTTC. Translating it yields CSVEDGTGGYGYTF.

CDR3 loop: CASADRGETQYF. The CDR3 DNA is TGTGCCAGCGCTGACAGGGGTGAGACCCAGTACTTC. V usage is TRBV6-2 or TRBV6-3 and J usage is TRBJ2-5, with 8 bases lining up with TRBD1. The CDR3 has 12 residues. The J segment lost 5 bases and the V segment lost 8 bases, leaving 4 bases of the junction unmatched. Germline V lookup: CDR1 MNHEY, CDR2 SVGEGT.

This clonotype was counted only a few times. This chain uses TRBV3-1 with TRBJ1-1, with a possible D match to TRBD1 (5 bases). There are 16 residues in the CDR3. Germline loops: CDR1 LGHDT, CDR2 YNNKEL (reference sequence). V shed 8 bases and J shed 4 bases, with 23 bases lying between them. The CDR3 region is CASSGPRGSPSTEAFF. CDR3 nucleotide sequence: TGTGCCAGCTCCGGGCCCCGGGGGTCCCCGAGCACTGAAGCTTTCTTT.

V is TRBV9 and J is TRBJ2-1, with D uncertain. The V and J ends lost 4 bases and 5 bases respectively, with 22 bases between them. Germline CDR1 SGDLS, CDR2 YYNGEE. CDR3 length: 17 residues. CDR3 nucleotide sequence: TGTGCCAGCAGCTTCAAGGCGGAAGCTCGGACCCACAATGAGCAGTTCTTC. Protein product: CASSFKAEARTHNEQFF.

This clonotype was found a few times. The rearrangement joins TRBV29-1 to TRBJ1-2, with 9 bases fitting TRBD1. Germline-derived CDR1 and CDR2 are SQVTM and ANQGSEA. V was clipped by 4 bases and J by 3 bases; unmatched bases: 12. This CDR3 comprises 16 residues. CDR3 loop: CSVGPPGTGNYYGYTF. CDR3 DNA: TGCAGCGTTGGACCACCCGGGACAGGGAACTACTATGGCTACACCTTC.

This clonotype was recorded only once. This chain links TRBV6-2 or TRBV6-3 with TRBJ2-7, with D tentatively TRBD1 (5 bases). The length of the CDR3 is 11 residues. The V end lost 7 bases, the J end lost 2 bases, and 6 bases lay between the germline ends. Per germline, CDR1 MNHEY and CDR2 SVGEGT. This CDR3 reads CASTTAYEQYF. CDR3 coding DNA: TGTGCCAGCACGACAGCCTACGAGCAGTACTTC.

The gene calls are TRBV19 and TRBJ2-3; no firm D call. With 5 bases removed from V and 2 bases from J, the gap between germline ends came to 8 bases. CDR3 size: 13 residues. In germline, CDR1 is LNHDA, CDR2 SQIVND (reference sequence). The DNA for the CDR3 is TGTGCCAGTAGTGAACCGCCCACAGATACGCAGTATTTT. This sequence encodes CASSEPPTDTQYF.